Each of the 31 T cell receptor beta chains below was sequenced from the same sample in a study of T cell repertoires in cytomegalovirus infection. Each CDR3 protein is one row after TCRdb ran MiXCR on the reads. The sample consists of more than 650,000 distinct CDR3 sequences, approximately 34% of them appearing once. The specimen sequenced was PBMCs. The source of these receptors is a human donor in good health (CMV status not recorded). Some clones in this sample may be carry-over from other donors' samples.

The rearrangement links TRBV28 to TRBJ1-6, with 8 bases aligning to TRBD1. Germline CDR1 is MDHEN and CDR2 is SYDVKM. The length of the CDR3 is 16 residues. V lost 7 bases to trimming and J lost 8 bases; unmatched junction nucleotides: 13. DNA of the CDR3: TGTGCCAGCATTGGCCAGGACAGGGCAATTGATTCACCCCTCCACTTT. Translated, it gives CASIGQDRAIDSPLHF.

This clonotype was counted at least ten times. The CDR3 loop reads CASSFLLAETQYF. The CDR3 DNA reads as TGTGCCAGCAGTTTTCTGCTAGCGGAGACCCAGTACTTC. The chain carries TRBV12-3 or TRBV12-4 and TRBJ2-5; the D gene is possibly TRBD2 (6 bases). This CDR3 is 13 amino acids long. Trimming shortened V by 3 bases and J by 5 bases, and 10 bases separated the two germline ends.

This rearrangement joins TRBV27 to TRBJ2-5, with D perhaps being TRBD1 or TRBD2 (5 bases each). The germline V and J ends were trimmed by 5 bases and 5 bases, with 15 bases remaining between them. This CDR3 has 14 residues. Germline CDR1 reads MNHEY; CDR2 reads SMNVEV (reference sequence). Here the CDR3 DNA reads TGTGCCAGCAGTCCGAAGGGGATAGCGGAGACCCAGTACTTC. It codes for CASSPKGIAETQYF.

The chain links TRBV19 to TRBJ2-5; a possible D gene is TRBD2 (6 bases). The CDR3 is 11 amino acids. Germline CDR1 and CDR2: LNHDA and SQIVND (reference sequence). Between the trimmed V and J ends, which lost 7 bases and 5 bases, there was a span of 8 bases. The CDR3 coding sequence is TGTGCCAGTACCGGGGGTGAGACCCAGTACTTC. As protein: CASTGGETQYF.

Note on this clonotype: This may be a read error: a much more frequent sequence differs by one nucleotide. Since the CDR3 does not end with the conserved phenylalanine or tryptophan, this likely comes from a read error. V is TRBV7-2 and J is TRBJ2-1; 7 nucleotides agree with TRBD2. The ends lost 1 base at V and 3 bases at J; junction bases unmatched: 3. The CDR3 runs 15 residues. Germline CDR1 and CDR2: SGHTA and FQGNSA. The DNA of the CDR3 is TGTGCCAGCAGCTTAGTGGGACTATTCTACAATGAGCAGTTCATC. Amino acids: CASSLVGLFYNEQFI.

This clonotype was detected a few times. The chain links TRBV29-1 to TRBJ2-2; D call uncertain. The germline V and J ends were trimmed by 4 bases and 11 bases, with 11 bases remaining between them. The CDR3 has 11 residues. The germline CDR1 and CDR2 sequences are SQVTM and ANQGSEA. The CDR3 region has the DNA TGCAGCGTTGGCTCCTATTCCGAGCTGTTTTTT. Translation: CSVGSYSELFF.

This clonotype has more than one count but fewer than ten. J is TRBJ2-1 and V is TRBV4-1; no reliable D call. Germline V gives CDR1 MGHRA, CDR2 YSYEKL. This CDR3 region has 15 residues. Trimming stripped 1 base from V and 5 bases from J, with 12 bases between. The CDR3 is CASSQVIRVNNEQFF. Written as DNA, the CDR3 is TGCGCCAGCAGCCAAGTCATCCGGGTTAACAATGAGCAGTTCTTC.

The chain uses TRBV6-5 and TRBJ2-7; 10 bases fit TRBD1. Trimming removed 1 base from V and 6 bases from J; junction bases left unmatched: 9. The CDR3 is 16 residues long. Germline CDR1 MNHEY, CDR2 SVGAGI. Here the CDR3 reads CASSYYPGQGPTEQYF. CDR3 DNA sequence: TGTGCCAGCAGTTACTATCCGGGACAGGGGCCAACCGAGCAGTACTTC.

This clonotype is a singleton in its sample. Because the CDR3 is missing its conserved closing phenylalanine or tryptophan, this is likely a read error. Because the CDR3's place on the DNA is in doubt, the DNA is left out and the CDR3 is given as listed by TCRdb. J is TRBJ1-6 and V is TRBV7-2. Germline V gene sequence: CDR1 SGHTA, CDR2 FQGNSA. The CDR3 adds up to 16 amino acids, both ends counted. The chain's CDR3 is CASSLRGSGSGSPLTV.

This clonotype was counted a single time. The rearrangement uses TRBV2 and TRBJ2-3, with 13 bases identical to TRBD2. Germline values: CDR1 SNHLY, CDR2 FYNNEI. V dropped 5 bases and J dropped 3; count of bases not matched to a gene: 5. The CDR3 runs to 16 residues. CDR3 sequence: CASSSGLAGMTDTQYF. CDR3 in DNA: TGTGCCAGCAGTTCGGGACTAGCGGGGATGACAGATACGCAGTATTTT.

This clonotype was seen a handful of times. This sequence joins TRBV24-1 and TRBJ1-1, with D possibly TRBD1 on 6 matching bases. The CDR3 covers 13 residues. CDR1 and CDR2 from the germline V gene are KGHDR and SFDVKD. V gave up 4 bases and J gave up 7 bases, with 12 bases separating them. This CDR3 is CATSEPTGREAFF. CDR3 in DNA: TGTGCCACCAGTGAACCAACAGGGCGTGAAGCTTTCTTT.

This clonotype was seen a handful of times. The rearrangement links TRBV28 to TRBJ1-1, with D uncertain. V lost 4 bases, J lost 1 base, and 13 bases lay in between. Germline V gene sequence: CDR1 MDHEN, CDR2 SYDVKM. CDR3 length: 15 amino acids. CDR3 region: CASSSNLGRNTEAFF. The CDR3 nucleotides read TGTGCCAGCAGTTCAAACCTCGGGAGGAACACTGAAGCTTTCTTT. Variable domain in full (rest from reference TRBV28 and TRBJ1-1): DVKVTQSSRYLVKRTGEKVFLECVQDMDHENMFWYRQDPGLGLRLIYFSYDVKMKEKGDIPEGYSVSREKKERFSLILESASTNQTSMYLCASSSNLGRNTEAFFGQGTRLTVV.

The gene calls are TRBV19 and TRBJ2-2, with D unresolved. Germline V CDR1 and CDR2: LNHDA, SQIVND (reference sequence). This CDR3 spans 14 amino acids. V dropped 5 bases and J dropped 1 base, with 8 bases sitting between them. CDR3 loop: CASSWAVNTGELFF. DNA for the CDR3: TGTGCCAGTAGTTGGGCGGTGAACACCGGGGAGCTGTTTTTT.

This clonotype was seen many times. V usage is TRBV5-1 and J usage is TRBJ1-3; no definite D call. The CDR3 runs to 16 residues. The germline V gene has CDR1 SGHRS and CDR2 YFSETQ. V dropped 4 bases and J dropped 0 bases, with 14 bases sitting between them. The CDR3 sequence is CASSPTGPSSGNTIYF. CDR3 DNA sequence: TGCGCCAGCAGCCCCACGGGCCCGAGCTCTGGAAACACCATATATTTT.

In its sample, this clonotype was seen many times. This sequence joins TRBV12-3 or TRBV12-4 and TRBJ1-4, with a weak D call TRBD1 (6 bases). This CDR3 region has 15 residues. The V end lost 7 bases, the J end lost 8 bases, and 20 bases lay between the germline ends. The CDR3 here is CASTSSSTGREKLFF. The CDR3 bases are TGTGCCAGCACTTCCTCGTCGACAGGAAGGGAAAAACTGTTTTTT.

In this sample, this clonotype turned up a few times. V usage is TRBV12-3 or TRBV12-4 and J usage is TRBJ1-5; D gene uncertain. The CDR3 spans 13 residues. With 7 bases removed from V and 6 bases from J, the gap between germline ends came to 13 bases. Here the CDR3 reads CASKPEGSQPQHF. In DNA, the CDR3 is TGTGCCAGCAAACCAGAGGGCAGTCAGCCCCAGCATTTT.

About this clonotype itself: At one end, the junction sequence differs from germline, possibly due to a read error. This rearrangement joins TRBV7-9 to TRBJ2-7; 10 bases agree with TRBD1. Germline-derived CDR1 and CDR2 are SEHNR and FQNEAQ (reference sequence). The CDR3 covers 16 residues. The DNA of the CDR3 is TGTGCCATCAGCGAATCAGACAGGGGGCCAAGCTACGAGCAGTACTTC. Its protein product is CAISESDRGPSYEQYF.

This clonotype was picked up many times. The chain links TRBV12-3 or TRBV12-4 to TRBJ1-2; D gene ambiguous. V lost 1 base and J 7 bases, leaving 13 bases between the germline ends. The CDR3 covers 14 residues. The CDR3 here is CASSLVGRLTGYTF. The CDR3 DNA is TGTGCCAGCAGTTTAGTCGGACGGCTCACTGGCTACACCTTC.

V usage is TRBV19 and J usage is TRBJ1-1, with 8 bases that match TRBD1. Trimming cost V 6 bases and J 10 bases; bases outside gene matches: 10. Germline CDR1 is LNHDA and CDR2 is SQIVND (reference sequence). This CDR3 spans 13 amino acids. The CDR3, as DNA: TGTGCCAGTAGCCCAGACCACAGGGGGACAGCTTTCTTT. Translating gives CASSPDHRGTAFF.

The chain links TRBV7-3 to TRBJ2-6; a possible D gene is TRBD1 (5 bases). The V end was cut by 2 bases, the J end by 4 bases, with 9 bases between. This CDR3 has 15 amino acids. Germline CDR1 is SGHTA and CDR2 is FQGTGA. The CDR3: CASSLGAPGANVLTF. In DNA, the CDR3 is TGTGCCAGCAGCTTAGGGGCCCCCGGGGCCAACGTCCTGACTTTC.

This chain connects TRBV9 to TRBJ1-1; a possible D gene is TRBD1 (6 bases). The V end lost 4 bases, the J end lost 5 bases, and 18 bases lay between the germline ends. The CDR3 sequence is 15 residues long. Germline V lookup: CDR1 SGDLS, CDR2 YYNGEE. The CDR3 protein is CASSLRTGKGTEAFF. The DNA of the CDR3 is TGTGCCAGCAGCCTCCGAACAGGGAAAGGAACTGAAGCTTTCTTT.

This chain joins TRBV6-2 or TRBV6-3 and TRBJ1-5; D remains ambiguous. The germline gives CDR1 MNHEY, CDR2 SVGEGT. V was trimmed by 7 bases and J by 3 bases, leaving 13 bases between them. The CDR3 runs to 14 residues. CDR3 sequence reads: CASTPAGVNQPQHF. The CDR3 DNA follows: TGTGCCAGCACCCCGGCTGGGGTCAATCAGCCCCAGCATTTT.

The chain links TRBV28 to TRBJ2-1; weak D call: TRBD2 (5 bases). The V end was cut by 2 bases, the J end by 1 base, with 12 bases between. Germline CDR1 and CDR2: MDHEN and SYDVKM. This CDR3 region has 16 residues. The CDR3 protein is CASSLPLEVSYNEQFF. The CDR3 bases are TGTGCCAGCAGTTTACCACTAGAGGTATCCTACAATGAGCAGTTCTTC. Together with reference TRBV28 and TRBJ2-1, the CDR3 gives the full variable domain: DVKVTQSSRYLVKRTGEKVFLECVQDMDHENMFWYRQDPGLGLRLIYFSYDVKMKEKGDIPEGYSVSREKKERFSLILESASTNQTSMYLCASSLPLEVSYNEQFFGPGTRLTVL.

The chain carries TRBV28 and TRBJ1-1, with 10 nucleotides matching TRBD1. This CDR3 is 15 amino acids long. After removal of 5 bases from V and 5 bases from J, the junction contained 8 bases not matched to a gene. Germline lookup yields CDR1 MDHEN and CDR2 SYDVKM. CDR3: CASSLGGQGETEAFF. CDR3 DNA: TGTGCCAGCAGTCTCGGAGGACAGGGGGAGACTGAAGCTTTCTTT.

Only a few counts were recorded for this clonotype. The V and J genes are TRBV28 and TRBJ2-2, with D possibly being TRBD1 or TRBD2 (5 bases each). Germline lookup yields CDR1 MDHEN and CDR2 SYDVKM. V lost 3 bases and J lost 7, with 15 bases in between. This CDR3 spans 15 amino acids. The CDR3 sequence is CASSFFRGRGGELFF. The CDR3 nucleotides are TGTGCCAGCAGTTTTTTTCGGGGTAGGGGCGGGGAGCTGTTTTTT. Variable domain in full (rest from reference TRBV28 and TRBJ2-2): DVKVTQSSRYLVKRTGEKVFLECVQDMDHENMFWYRQDPGLGLRLIYFSYDVKMKEKGDIPEGYSVSREKKERFSLILESASTNQTSMYLCASSFFRGRGGELFFGEGSRLTVL.

The chain carries TRBV6-2 or TRBV6-3 and TRBJ1-2; 10 bases agree with TRBD1. CDR1 MNHEY and CDR2 SVGEGT come from the germline V gene. The CDR3 totals 13 residues. The trim removed 4 bases at V and 7 bases at J, leaving 3 bases unmatched. CDR3 DNA sequence: TGTGCCAGCAGTTGGGGACAGGGGAGTGGCTACACCTTC. Translating it yields CASSWGQGSGYTF.

The chain employs TRBV19 and TRBJ2-2; 9 bases line up with TRBD2. The germline V gene encodes CDR1 LNHDA and CDR2 SQIVND (reference sequence). V was clipped by 7 bases and J by 4 bases; unmatched bases: 16. This CDR3 has 18 amino acids. The CDR3 nucleotides read TGTGCCAGTACCCCTAGCGGTCGCGGGGGGGCAGTCACCGGGGAGCTGTTTTTT. Its translation: CASTPSGRGGAVTGELFF.

This chain uses TRBV20-1 with TRBJ2-7; the match to TRBD2 covers 7 bases. CDR3 length equals 15 residues. Per germline, CDR1 DFQATT and CDR2 SNEGSKA (reference sequence). J gave up 7 bases and V 6 bases, and 18 bases lay outside the gene matches. The CDR3 DNA reads TGCAGTGCGAGGACTAGTTCCCGCCTCTCTGATGAGCAGTACTTC. Residues: CSARTSSRLSDEQYF.

The rearrangement joins TRBV2 to TRBJ2-1, with D unclear. V gave up 5 bases and J gave up 4 bases, with 18 bases separating them. The CDR3 is made up of 16 amino acids. From germline, CDR1 is SNHLY and CDR2 FYNNEI. CDR3 bases: TGTGCCAGCAGTCGATTAGTATCCCTAGGTTACAATGAGCAGTTCTTC. Its protein product is CASSRLVSLGYNEQFF.

The chain has TRBV6-8 and TRBJ2-7; no clear D gene. Germline values: CDR1 MNHGY, CDR2 SAAAGT. The CDR3 has 14 amino acids. V was pared by 3 bases and J by 5 bases, with 14 bases between. Written as DNA, the CDR3 is TGTGCCAGCAGTTATTTGGCAGGTTCGGACGAGCAGTACTTC. Its protein is CASSYLAGSDEQYF.

The chain uses TRBV12-3 or TRBV12-4 and TRBJ1-4; D remains ambiguous. This CDR3 contains 14 residues. V lost 3 bases and J lost 8, with 13 bases in between. The CDR3, as DNA: TGTGCCAGCAGTTTTGAGAGCCTCCGCGAAAAACTGTTTTTT. Translation gives CASSFESLREKLFF.